Below are 24 T cell receptor beta chains sequenced from a single sample in a study of cytotoxic CD8 clonotypes in ibrutinib-treated CLL. Some clones are missing from TCRdb's copy, which holds only in-frame ones; the method was immunoSEQ multiplex PCR. The sample yields around 200,000 clones, about four fifths seen once. The source material was PBMCs, sampled after 12 months of ibrutinib treatment. These receptors originate from a human donor with chronic lymphocytic leukemia.

This chain uses TRBV27 with TRBJ2-2; no definite D call. In germline, CDR1 is MNHEY, CDR2 SMNVEV (reference sequence). CDR3 length equals 13 residues. Trimming removed 2 bases from V and 5 bases from J, with 6 bases in between. This CDR3 is CASSLDPTGELFF. Written as DNA, the CDR3 is TGTGCCAGCAGTTTAGATCCGACCGGGGAGCTGTTTTTT.

The J gene is TRBJ2-6, the V gene TRBV2, with D unclear. Germline V gene data show CDR1 as SNHLY and CDR2 as FYNNEI. Trimming left V 8 bases short and J 1 base short, with 9 bases between. This CDR3 spans 14 amino acids. The CDR3 DNA sequence: TGTGCCAGCCGTCCCGGGTCTGGGGCCAACGTCCTGACTTTC. Its protein is CASRPGSGANVLTF.

V usage is TRBV27 and J usage is TRBJ2-3; no definite D call. Germline assignment: CDR1 MNHEY and CDR2 SMNVEV (reference sequence). V was clipped by 5 bases and J by 5 bases, with 11 bases between them. The CDR3 has 13 residues. CDR3 protein: CASSPAGGDTQYF. The CDR3 DNA sequence: TGTGCCAGCAGTCCCGCCGGTGGAGATACGCAGTATTTT.

V usage is TRBV5-1 and J usage is TRBJ2-5; D unclear. V lost 1 base and J lost 2, with 12 bases in between. Germline CDR1 reads SGHRS; CDR2 reads YFSETQ. This CDR3 has 15 residues. In DNA, the CDR3 is TGCGCCAGCAGCTTGTTATTCGGGTCACAAGAGACCCAGTACTTC. As protein: CASSLLFGSQETQYF.

The table lists this clone with a few counts. This chain uses TRBV30 with TRBJ2-7; tentative D call: TRBD1 (6 bases). In germline, CDR1 is GTSNPN, CDR2 SVGIG (reference sequence). The V gene lost 0 bases and the J gene lost 6 bases, with 9 bases spanning the gap. This CDR3 region has 12 residues. The CDR3 loop is CAWSVQGGEQYF. CDR3 nucleotide sequence: TGTGCCTGGAGTGTACAGGGTGGCGAGCAGTACTTC.

This sequence joins TRBV5-4 and TRBJ2-7, with 14 bases aligning to TRBD2. This CDR3 has 19 amino acids. After removal of 0 bases from V and 3 bases from J, the junction contained 11 bases not matched to a gene. Germline CDR1 is SGHNT and CDR2 is YYREEE (reference sequence). The CDR3 bases are TGTGCCAGCAGCTTGGAACCGGGACTAGCGGGAGCGGGGCACTACGAGCAGTACTTC. Protein: CASSLEPGLAGAGHYEQYF. Based on the CDR3 plus reference TRBV5-4 and TRBJ2-7, the full variable domain is ETGVTQSPTHLIKTRGQQVTLRCSSQSGHNTVSWYQQALGQGPQFIFQYYREEENGRGNFPPRFSGLQFPNYSSELNVNALELDDSALYLCASSLEPGLAGAGHYEQYFGPGTRLTVT.

The rearrangement links TRBV29-1 to TRBJ2-7, with TRBD1 identical over 9 bases. V gave up 6 bases and J gave up 5 bases; unmatched junction bases: 11. Germline CDR1 reads SQVTM; CDR2 reads ANQGSEA. CDR3 length equals 14 residues. Here the CDR3 DNA reads TGCAGCGTGGGGGGACAGGGATACCCTAACGAGCAGTACTTC. It yields the protein CSVGGQGYPNEQYF.

This sequence joins TRBV6-5 and TRBJ1-3; the D is unclear. Trimming removed 0 bases at V and 0 bases at J, with 6 bases between. This CDR3 is 15 amino acids long. The germline V gene encodes CDR1 MNHEY and CDR2 SVGAGI. The CDR3 region is CASSYSMSSGNTIYF. The DNA for the CDR3 is TGTGCCAGCAGTTACTCGATGAGCTCTGGAAACACCATATATTTT.

This chain links TRBV25-1 with TRBJ2-3; 7 bases map to TRBD1. The CDR3 extends over 15 amino acids. Trimming at V came to 3 bases and at J to 0 bases, leaving 3 bases not matched to a gene. CDR1 MGHDK and CDR2 SYGVNS come from the germline V gene. CDR3 in DNA: TGTGCCAGCAGTGACTTCAGGGGGAGCACAGATACGCAGTATTTT. This sequence encodes CASSDFRGSTDTQYF.

This clone was seen a single time. The chain uses TRBV4-2 and TRBJ2-3, with D tentatively TRBD2 (6 bases). Germline V gene sequence: CDR1 LGHNA, CDR2 YNFKEQ. Deletions cut 2 bases from V and 0 bases from J, with 15 bases between. The CDR3 spans 17 residues. CDR3 in amino acids: CASSQRGPGESTDTQYF. The CDR3 DNA reads as TGTGCCAGCAGCCAAAGGGGCCCGGGAGAGAGCACAGATACGCAGTATTTT.

The chain has TRBV28 and TRBJ2-7; 9 positions match TRBD2. Germline CDR1 is MDHEN and CDR2 is SYDVKM. The CDR3 extends over 16 amino acids. Trimming at V came to 5 bases and at J to 4 bases, leaving 12 bases not matched to a gene. The CDR3, as DNA: TGTGCCAGCAGTCCCGGGGGTAGCGGGAGTTCGTACGAGCAGTACTTC. It is translated as CASSPGGSGSSYEQYF.

This clone was counted only a few times. The CDR3 DNA follows: TGTGCCAGCAGTTACTCGGGGCGTAGGAGGGCAGATACGCAGTATTTT. It specifies CASSYSGRRRADTQYF. This chain joins TRBV6-5 and TRBJ2-3; perhaps TRBD2 as D (6 bases). Trimming took 0 bases from V and 4 from J, leaving 14 bases between them. Germline V gene lookup returns CDR1 MNHEY and CDR2 SVGAGI. The CDR3 is made up of 16 amino acids.

The gene calls are TRBV6-5 and TRBJ1-3, with TRBD1 matching 7 bases. The length of the CDR3 is 13 residues. CDR1 MNHEY and CDR2 SVGAGI come from the germline V gene. V gave up 5 bases and J gave up 4 bases; unmatched junction bases: 2. CDR3 region: CASSQDRGNTIYF. The CDR3 nucleotides read TGTGCCAGCAGTCAGGACAGGGGAAACACCATATATTTT.

This clone was counted once. The gene calls are TRBV6-5 and TRBJ2-7; D not certain. This CDR3 is built from 13 residues. Looked up from germline, CDR1 is MNHEY and CDR2 is SVGAGI. The ends were cut back, 5 bases at V and 3 bases at J, with 11 bases in the middle. CDR3 bases: TGTGCCAGCAGTCGTGGACCCTTCTACGAGCAGTACTTC. It specifies CASSRGPFYEQYF.

In its sample, this clone was seen once. This chain connects TRBV5-4 to TRBJ2-5; possible D gene TRBD1, 5 bases. The CDR3 totals 14 residues. V was shortened by 0 bases and J by 3 bases, with 9 bases between the two germline ends. Per germline, CDR1 SGHNT and CDR2 YYREEE (reference sequence). The CDR3 region is CASSLGQGKETQYF. The CDR3 nucleotides read TGTGCCAGCAGCTTGGGTCAGGGTAAAGAGACCCAGTACTTC.

The chain couples TRBV7-9 to TRBJ1-2; 9 bases agree with TRBD1. Looked up from germline, CDR1 is SEHNR and CDR2 is FQNEAQ (reference sequence). Trimming at V came to 5 bases and at J to 3 bases, leaving 7 bases not matched to a gene. This CDR3 has 15 amino acids. Here the CDR3 DNA reads TGTGCCAGCAGCCCCTCGGACAGGGGCTACTATGGCTACACCTTC. Its protein product is CASSPSDRGYYGYTF. The variable domain in full, completed from reference TRBV7-9 and TRBJ1-2, reads DTGVSQNPRHKITKRGQNVTFRCDPISEHNRLYWYRQTLGQGPEFLTYFQNEAQLEKSRLLSDRFSAERPKGSFSTLEIQRTEQGDSAMYLCASSPSDRGYYGYTFGSGTRLTVV.

This clone was detected only a few times. The chain combines TRBV30 with TRBJ1-1; D is ambiguous. The CDR3 has 14 amino acids. The V gene lost 4 bases and the J gene lost 1 base, with 13 bases spanning the gap. Germline V CDR1 and CDR2: GTSNPN, SVGIG (reference sequence). CDR3 protein: CAWTPGTSNTEAFF. As DNA, the CDR3 is TGTGCCTGGACCCCCGGCACCTCGAACACTGAAGCTTTCTTT.

The chain couples TRBV19 to TRBJ2-7, with D perhaps TRBD2 (7 bases). The CDR3 is made up of 14 amino acids. Per germline, CDR1 LNHDA and CDR2 SQIVND (reference sequence). Trimming removed 4 bases at V and 1 base at J, with 11 bases between. CDR3 loop: CASSRGGASYEQYF. In DNA form, the CDR3 reads TGTGCCAGTAGTAGGGGGGGCGCTTCCTACGAGCAGTACTTC.

V gene TRBV19 combines with J gene TRBJ1-2, with D tentatively TRBD1 (5 bases). Germline CDR1 LNHDA, CDR2 SQIVND (reference sequence). The CDR3 length is 11 residues. V was pared by 7 bases and J by 12 bases, with 15 bases between. CDR3 sequence reads: CASTSGGTHTF. CDR3 nucleotide sequence: TGTGCCAGTACCTCGGGCGGGACCCACACCTTC.

In this sample, this clone turned up once. The chain links TRBV27 to TRBJ1-6, with 8 nucleotides matching TRBD1. J lost 10 bases, V lost 2 bases, and 1 base had no gene match. Germline lookup yields CDR1 MNHEY and CDR2 SMNVEV (reference sequence). This CDR3 is built from 13 residues. Here the CDR3 reads CASSLQGASPLHF. CDR3 nucleotide sequence: TGTGCCAGCAGTTTACAGGGGGCATCACCCCTCCACTTT.

This clone was observed a few times. The J gene is TRBJ1-1, the V gene TRBV10-2; 9 bases fit TRBD1. CDR1 and CDR2 (germline): WSHSY, SAAADI. Unmatched junction bases numbered 10, after V lost 7 bases and J lost 7 bases. This CDR3 region has 14 residues. The CDR3 DNA reads TGCGCCAGCATCTCGGACAGGGGAAAGGGTGAAGCTTTCTTT. Protein sequence: CASISDRGKGEAFF.

The J gene is TRBJ2-7, the V gene TRBV2; TRBD2 matches 7 bases. J gave up 0 bases and V 6 bases, and 5 bases lay outside the gene matches. Germline V lookup: CDR1 SNHLY, CDR2 FYNNEI. The length of the CDR3 is 14 residues. DNA of the CDR3: TGTGCCAGCAGATGGGGCGGGAGCTCCTACGAGCAGTACTTC. The encoded protein is CASRWGGSSYEQYF.

The chain joins TRBV29-1 to TRBJ2-1, with 8 bases fitting TRBD1. The CDR3 is 14 residues long. Trimming cost V 7 bases and J 0 bases; bases outside gene matches: 5. Germline V gene data show CDR1 as SQVTM and CDR2 as ANQGSEA. The DNA of the CDR3 is TGCAGCGGGCAGGGGGCTAGCTCCTACAATGAGCAGTTCTTC. Protein: CSGQGASSYNEQFF.

This clone occurred a few times. The chain recombines TRBV19 with TRBJ2-5; D unclear. V was shortened by 5 bases and J by 4 bases, with 11 bases between the two germline ends. Germline V gene sequence: CDR1 LNHDA, CDR2 SQIVND (reference sequence). The CDR3 is 13 amino acids. CDR3 in DNA: TGTGCCAGTAGTCCATATTTGGGAGAGACCCAGTACTTC. This sequence encodes CASSPYLGETQYF.